The 28 T cell receptor beta chains given below trace back to one sample, sequenced in a study of early T cells in non-severe SARS-CoV-2 infection. TCRdb re-called the 5' RACE reads with MiXCR, one entry per CDR3 protein. The table lists roughly 88,000 distinct CDR3 sequences, 13% to 15% of them singletons. Specimen: whole blood. The receptors were sampled from an adult who was a healthcare worker with PCR-confirmed SARS-CoV-2 infection or an uninfected control (not recorded which).

The chain is built from TRBV7-9 and TRBJ2-7, with 8 bases that match TRBD1. The CDR3 consists of 16 residues. The trim removed 3 bases at V and 0 bases at J, leaving 7 bases unmatched. Germline values: CDR1 SEHNR, CDR2 FQNEAQ (reference sequence). The CDR3 bases are TGTGCCAGCAGCTTCGGCCCGGGACAGGTCTCCTACGAGCAGTACTTC. This translates into CASSFGPGQVSYEQYF.

This clonotype was counted a few times. The chain employs TRBV5-1 and TRBJ2-3; 10 bases align to TRBD2. The CDR3 runs to 21 residues. In germline, CDR1 is SGHRS, CDR2 YFSETQ. Germline trimming cut 4 bases from V and 0 bases from J; bases unmatched to any gene: 20. The CDR3 DNA sequence: TGCGCCAGCAGCAGAAGAAGTGGCGGGACTAGCGCCTTGTCTAGCACAGATACGCAGTATTTT. This encodes CASSRRSGGTSALSSTDTQYF.

The chain employs TRBV3-1 and TRBJ2-7; 9 bases are shared with TRBD2. This CDR3 spans 14 amino acids. Germline loops: CDR1 LGHDT, CDR2 YNNKEL (reference sequence). Trimming removed 4 bases from V and 6 bases from J; junction bases left unmatched: 7. The CDR3 sequence: CASSRPEAGGEQYF. The DNA of the CDR3 is TGTGCCAGCAGCCGCCCCGAAGCGGGGGGCGAGCAGTACTTC.

This clonotype was observed a few times. This chain uses TRBV5-1 with TRBJ2-5; weak D call: TRBD2 (7 bases). Trimming cost V 3 bases and J 4 bases, with 13 bases left between them. The CDR3 runs to 14 residues. Germline CDR1 SGHRS, CDR2 YFSETQ. The CDR3 DNA reads as TGCGCCAGCAGCTCCTGGGGGGGCCCAGAGACCCAGTACTTC. This translates into CASSSWGGPETQYF.

V and J are TRBV20-1 and TRBJ1-6; D call uncertain. CDR1 and CDR2 (germline): DFQATT, SNEGSKA (reference sequence). The V and J ends lost 5 bases and 0 bases respectively, with 14 bases between them. This CDR3 region has 16 residues. In nucleotides, the CDR3 is TGCAGTGCTCCACGAATCTCGGGCTCCTATAATTCACCCCTCCACTTT. Protein sequence: CSAPRISGSYNSPLHF.

J is TRBJ1-6 and V is TRBV11-2, with unresolved D. V was cut by 6 bases and J by 0 bases, with 15 bases left in between. The CDR3 loop spans 17 amino acids. Germline CDR1 and CDR2: SGHAT and FQNNGV. In DNA form, the CDR3 reads TGTGCCAGCAGGCTAGGTGGATTCAGCTCCTATAATTCACCCCTCCACTTT. This encodes CASRLGGFSSYNSPLHF.

The table lists this clonotype with a few counts. The rearrangement links TRBV11-2 to TRBJ1-1; D remains unclear. Trimming removed 2 bases at V and 4 bases at J, with 11 bases between. Per germline, CDR1 SGHAT and CDR2 FQNNGV. The CDR3 has 14 residues. DNA of the CDR3: TGTGCCAGCAGCTTATGGGTACGGACCACTGAAGCTTTCTTT. Its translation is CASSLWVRTTEAFF.

The V gene is TRBV12-3 or TRBV12-4, the J gene TRBJ1-2, with D perhaps TRBD1 (5 bases). The CDR3 is 19 residues long. V lost 8 bases, J lost 2 bases, and 30 bases lay in between. CDR3 in amino acids: CASWPGGTLVWRSNYGYTF. CDR3 nucleotide sequence: TGTGCCAGCTGGCCCGGCGGGACCCTCGTTTGGCGATCAAACTATGGCTACACCTTC.

J is TRBJ2-2 and V is TRBV6-6, with D uncertain. CDR1 and CDR2 from the germline V gene are MNHNY and SVGAGI (reference sequence). The CDR3 totals 16 residues. Between the trimmed V and J ends, which lost 1 base and 0 bases, there was a span of 9 bases. CDR3 coding DNA: TGTGCCAGCAGTTACTTAGACTCCTCGAACACCGGGGAGCTGTTTTTT. Translated, it gives CASSYLDSSNTGELFF.

This clonotype was detected only a few times. The chain uses TRBV28 and TRBJ1-5, with 10 bases lining up with TRBD1. Germline trimming cut 8 bases from V and 5 bases from J; bases unmatched to any gene: 9. The length of the CDR3 is 15 residues. The germline V gene has CDR1 MDHEN and CDR2 SYDVKM. As DNA, the CDR3 is TGTGCCAGCCCCCCGGGACAGGGGCCCTATCAGCCCCAGCATTTT. It is translated as CASPPGQGPYQPQHF.

The J gene is TRBJ2-5, the V gene TRBV4-1; D is uncertain. V dropped 1 base and J dropped 4 bases, with 4 bases sitting between them. The CDR3 runs 12 residues. Germline CDR1 MGHRA, CDR2 YSYEKL. The CDR3 DNA is TGCGCCAGCAGCCAAGTTCTAGAGACCCAGTACTTC. Translation gives CASSQVLETQYF.

The chain combines TRBV5-4 with TRBJ1-5; 8 bases align to TRBD1. Per the germline V gene, CDR1 is SGHNT and CDR2 is YYREEE (reference sequence). CDR3 length equals 16 residues. Losses at the gene ends were 4 bases for V and 1 base for J; bases not matched to a gene: 7. CDR3 DNA sequence: TGTGCCAGCAGCCCGGGCGGGACAGGCAGCAATCAGCCCCAGCATTTT. Translating gives CASSPGGTGSNQPQHF.

The chain recombines TRBV6-5 with TRBJ1-1; a possible D gene is TRBD1 (6 bases). Germline V gene sequence: CDR1 MNHEY, CDR2 SVGAGI. V dropped 2 bases and J dropped 5 bases, with 15 bases sitting between them. There are 15 residues in the CDR3. The CDR3 region is CASSYRYGGRTEAFF. CDR3 nucleotide sequence: TGTGCCAGCAGTTACCGGTATGGGGGCCGGACTGAAGCTTTCTTT.

This clonotype has a count of ten or more. This chain joins TRBV6-6 and TRBJ2-7; either TRBD1 or TRBD2 may supply D (5 bases each). Deletions cut 2 bases from V and 3 bases from J, with 11 bases between. CDR3 size: 14 residues. CDR1 and CDR2 (germline): MNHNY, SVGAGI (reference sequence). The CDR3 sequence: CASSYGGPDYEQYF. Written as DNA, the CDR3 is TGTGCCAGCAGTTACGGGGGTCCCGACTACGAGCAGTACTTC.

This chain uses TRBV7-6 with TRBJ1-1; TRBD1 matches 10 bases. V was pared by 0 bases and J by 1 base, with 2 bases of the junction left unmatched. This CDR3 region has 16 residues. Looked up from germline, CDR1 is SGHVS and CDR2 is FNYEAQ. CDR3 coding DNA: TGTGCCAGCAGCTTAGCGGGACAGGGGTGGAACACTGAAGCTTTCTTT. Amino acids: CASSLAGQGWNTEAFF.

As regards this clonotype: A much larger clone differs from this one at a single base, so this may be a read error. The rearrangement joins TRBV11-2 to TRBJ2-7; TRBD2 aligns across 8 bases. This CDR3 has 14 residues. J lost 2 bases, V lost 5 bases, and 5 bases had no gene match. Germline V gene data show CDR1 as SGHAT and CDR2 as FQNNGV. CDR3 coding DNA: TGTGCCAGCAGCCGCGAACTAGCGGCCTACGAGCAGTACTTC. Translating it yields CASSRELAAYEQYF.

The V and J genes are TRBV28 and TRBJ2-3, with D possibly TRBD2 on 5 matching bases. The CDR3 contains 13 residues. Germline CDR1 is MDHEN and CDR2 is SYDVKM. Trimming shortened V by 6 bases and J by 3 bases, and 10 bases separated the two germline ends. The CDR3 region is CASSSTRTDTQYF. CDR3 coding DNA: TGTGCCAGCAGCTCCACTAGGACAGATACGCAGTATTTT.

This clonotype was seen ten or more times. The rearrangement joins TRBV12-3 or TRBV12-4 to TRBJ2-2, with TRBD2 matching 8 bases. The trim removed 8 bases at V and 7 bases at J, leaving 6 bases unmatched. The CDR3 loop spans 13 amino acids. CDR3 region: CASGGGLSGELFF. CDR3 nucleotide sequence: TGTGCCAGCGGCGGGGGGCTGAGCGGGGAGCTGTTTTTT.

This clonotype was seen a few times. The V gene is TRBV6-6, the J gene TRBJ2-6, with TRBD2 matching over 12 bases. The germline V gene encodes CDR1 MNHNY and CDR2 SVGAGI (reference sequence). CDR3 length equals 18 residues. V was pared by 2 bases and J by 0 bases, with 2 bases of the junction left unmatched. This CDR3 is CASSYPSGGASGANVLTF. The CDR3 DNA sequence: TGTGCCAGCAGTTACCCTAGCGGGGGGGCCTCTGGGGCCAACGTCCTGACTTTC.

This clonotype came up many times. This chain uses TRBV18 with TRBJ2-3; a possible D gene is TRBD1 (5 bases). Per germline, CDR1 KGHSH and CDR2 LQKENI. The CDR3 spans 15 residues. The V and J ends lost 6 bases and 1 base respectively, with 14 bases between them. CDR3 sequence: CASSPRVGGTDTQYF. CDR3 DNA: TGTGCCAGCTCCCCCAGGGTAGGAGGCACAGATACGCAGTATTTT.

The chain is built from TRBV11-2 and TRBJ2-7; 9 positions match TRBD1. V gave up 4 bases and J gave up 3 bases; unmatched junction bases: 4. This CDR3 is 14 amino acids long. Germline V gene sequence: CDR1 SGHAT, CDR2 FQNNGV. This chain's CDR3 is CASSSGQGLYEQYF. The DNA for the CDR3 is TGTGCCAGCAGCTCGGGACAGGGCCTCTACGAGCAGTACTTC.

This clonotype was found many times. The chain is built from TRBV20-1 and TRBJ2-1; D remains unclear. Trimming pared 7 bases from V and 4 bases from J, leaving 14 bases between. The CDR3 runs to 13 residues. The V gene's germline CDR1 is DFQATT and CDR2 SNEGSKA (reference sequence). The CDR3 DNA is TGCAGTGGGGTCGGTGTAGGTTACAATGAGCAGTTCTTC. This translates into CSGVGVGYNEQFF.

This clonotype showed up many times. V gene TRBV18 combines with J gene TRBJ1-1; D not resolved. Germline CDR1 reads KGHSH; CDR2 reads LQKENI. CDR3 length equals 14 residues. Trimming removed 2 bases from V and 1 base from J, with 8 bases in between. The CDR3 DNA follows: TGTGCCAGCTCACCAAATCCTGGGAACACTGAAGCTTTCTTT. It encodes CASSPNPGNTEAFF.

This clonotype occurred many times. The rearrangement uses TRBV12-3 or TRBV12-4 and TRBJ1-1; no clear D. The CDR3 contains 15 residues. V dropped 6 bases and J dropped 5 bases, with 19 bases sitting between them. The CDR3 reads CASSVWRVEITEAFF. CDR3 nucleotide sequence: TGTGCCAGCAGCGTATGGAGGGTCGAGATTACTGAAGCTTTCTTT.

This chain links TRBV4-3 with TRBJ2-3; 7 bases map to TRBD1. Germline CDR1 LGHNA, CDR2 YSLEER. The CDR3 length is 16 residues. Trimming took 1 base from V and 5 from J; bases not matched to a gene: 9. CDR3 in DNA: TGCGCCAGCAGCCAAGTGTCAGGGGGTTTTGGAGATACGCAGTATTTT. This encodes CASSQVSGGFGDTQYF.

This clonotype was counted only a few times. The chain employs TRBV10-3 and TRBJ2-3; 8 bases match TRBD1. CDR3 length: 12 residues. Trimming at V came to 10 bases and at J to 3 bases, leaving 3 bases not matched to a gene. Germline CDR1 is ENHRY and CDR2 is SYGVKD. The CDR3 DNA follows: TGTGCCAACGGACAGGGAACAGATACGCAGTATTTT. The encoded protein is CANGQGTDTQYF.

This clonotype occurred a few times. This sequence joins TRBV14 and TRBJ2-2; D possibly corresponds to TRBD1 (7 bases). The CDR3 extends over 16 amino acids. Germline loops: CDR1 SGHDN, CDR2 FVKESK. The V and J ends lost 4 bases and 6 bases respectively, with 18 bases between them. The CDR3 bases are TGTGCCAGCAGCCCTTTACAGGGGAGGAAGGCCGGGGAGCTGTTTTTT. Translation: CASSPLQGRKAGELFF.

This chain uses TRBV11-1 with TRBJ2-2, with 9 nucleotides matching TRBD1. Per germline, CDR1 SGHAT and CDR2 FQDESV (reference sequence). Trimming took 4 bases from V and 7 from J; bases not matched to a gene: 7. CDR3 length equals 15 residues. The chain's CDR3 is CASSSSGTGIGELFF. In nucleotides, the CDR3 is TGTGCCAGCAGCTCCTCCGGGACAGGGATCGGGGAGCTGTTTTTT.